Shown below are 29 T cell receptor beta chains from a single sample sequenced in a study of naive and memory T cell subsets. TCR cDNA received a 3' ligated oligonucleotide that carried a UMI. Ligated cDNA underwent four rounds of PCR with nested alpha and beta constant region primers and SP2. Each CDR3 protein gets one entry after TCRdb re-called the 5' RACE reads with MiXCR. The data hold about 57,000 distinct CDR3 sequences, with approximately 8% observed a single time. These receptors originate from a female donor in good health.

This clonotype has ten or more counts. The chain employs TRBV6-4 and TRBJ1-1; 8 bases are a match to TRBD1. Germline lookup yields CDR1 MRHNA and CDR2 SNTAGT. The CDR3 length is 14 residues. V lost 6 bases, J lost 4 bases, and 7 bases stayed unmatched. The CDR3 protein is CASRSDRGGTEAFF. In DNA, the CDR3 is TGTGCCAGCAGATCAGACAGGGGTGGCACTGAAGCTTTCTTT.

There are many counts of this clonotype. The gene calls are TRBV7-2 and TRBJ1-2; 11 bases align to TRBD1. This CDR3 contains 20 residues. V was clipped by 8 bases and J by 5 bases; unmatched bases: 25. The germline V gene encodes CDR1 SGHTA and CDR2 FQGNSA. CDR3 loop: CASRASQNVGTGGLLYGYTF. In nucleotides, the CDR3 is TGTGCCAGCCGCGCCAGCCAGAACGTCGGGACAGGGGGTTTACTTTATGGCTACACCTTC.

This clonotype was seen at least ten times. The chain joins TRBV3-1 to TRBJ1-2; the D is unclear. CDR1 and CDR2 (germline): LGHDT, YNNKEL (reference sequence). The CDR3 has 15 amino acids. V gave up 0 bases and J gave up 4 bases, with 12 bases separating them. This chain's CDR3 is CASSQESRHPYGYTF. The CDR3 region has the DNA TGTGCCAGCAGCCAAGAATCACGGCACCCCTATGGCTACACCTTC.

This clonotype appeared a few times. This chain uses TRBV6-6 with TRBJ2-1; D may be TRBD1 or TRBD2 (6 bases each). The V gene's germline CDR1 is MNHNY and CDR2 SVGAGI (reference sequence). V was clipped by 7 bases and J by 7 bases, with 20 bases between them. This CDR3 is 15 amino acids long. The DNA for the CDR3 is TGTGCCAGCAAACCCATCTTAGGGGGAGGAAATGAGCAGTTCTTC. Amino acid sequence: CASKPILGGGNEQFF.

This clonotype was detected ten times or more. V is TRBV7-9 and J is TRBJ1-3; TRBD1 agrees at 8 bases. The germline CDR1 and CDR2 sequences are SEHNR and FQNEAQ (reference sequence). The V and J ends lost 4 bases and 4 bases, in that order; junction bases with no gene match: 3. The CDR3 runs to 14 residues. The CDR3 DNA is TGTGCCAGCAGCTCCCGGGACAGGGGAAACACCATATATTTT. It is translated as CASSSRDRGNTIYF.

This chain uses TRBV20-1 with TRBJ2-1, with 9 bases lining up with TRBD1. The CDR3 loop spans 16 amino acids. The trim removed 2 bases at V and 5 bases at J, leaving 10 bases unmatched. Germline assignment: CDR1 DFQATT and CDR2 SNEGSKA (reference sequence). CDR3 coding DNA: TGCAGTGCTAGATCTTTGGACAGGGGAGGCCACAATGAGCAGTTCTTC. Translating gives CSARSLDRGGHNEQFF.

The CDR3 bases are TGTGCCAGCAGCTCCCTACAGGGTGCCTACAATGAGCAGTTCTTC. As protein: CASSSLQGAYNEQFF. The chain links TRBV7-2 to TRBJ2-1, with D perhaps TRBD1 (6 bases). CDR1 and CDR2 (germline): SGHTA, FQGNSA. The CDR3 runs to 15 residues. Trimming removed 4 bases at V and 2 bases at J, with 12 bases between.

In regard to this clonotype: Possible read error: a much larger clone is one base away. The chain has TRBV4-3 and TRBJ1-2; 7 bases are shared with TRBD1. Per the germline V gene, CDR1 is LGHNA and CDR2 is YSLEER. CDR3 size: 15 residues. V was clipped by 0 bases and J by 6 bases; unmatched bases: 7. CDR3 protein: CASSQENRGRDGYTF. CDR3 sequence (DNA): TGCGCCAGCAGCCAAGAAAACAGGGGACGAGATGGCTACACCTTC.

This clonotype was seen a handful of times. The chain couples TRBV7-9 to TRBJ2-3, with 9 nucleotides matching TRBD2. Looked up from germline, CDR1 is SEHNR and CDR2 is FQNEAQ (reference sequence). The J segment lost 1 base and the V segment lost 2 bases, leaving 1 base of the junction unmatched. This CDR3 region has 15 residues. The CDR3 sequence: CASSLLAGGTDTQYF. The CDR3 bases are TGTGCCAGCAGCTTATTAGCGGGGGGCACAGATACGCAGTATTTT.

Many counts were recorded for this clonotype. The chain couples TRBV20-1 to TRBJ1-1; D is possibly TRBD1 (6 bases). The germline V and J ends were trimmed by 0 bases and 0 bases, with 14 bases remaining between them. CDR3 length: 16 amino acids. Germline V gene data show CDR1 as DFQATT and CDR2 as SNEGSKA (reference sequence). CDR3 bases: TGCAGTGCTAGAGATCGGAGGACAGAAATGAACACTGAAGCTTTCTTT. Amino acids: CSARDRRTEMNTEAFF.

The gene calls are TRBV4-1 and TRBJ2-7; 7 bases are a match to TRBD2. The CDR3 has 16 amino acids. V dropped 4 bases and J dropped 3; count of bases not matched to a gene: 12. The V gene's germline CDR1 is MGHRA and CDR2 YSYEKL. The CDR3: CASSRSLFERGYEQYF. The CDR3 coding sequence is TGCGCCAGCAGCCGGTCCTTGTTCGAGCGGGGCTACGAGCAGTACTTC.

The table lists this clonotype with many counts. V and J are TRBV6-1 and TRBJ1-5, with D maybe TRBD1 (5 bases). The CDR3 contains 14 residues. CDR1 is MNHNS and CDR2 is SASEGT in the germline V gene. The V end was cut by 7 bases, the J end by 5 bases, with 15 bases between. The CDR3 nucleotides read TGTGCCAGCACGGGGGTACACTTTTATCAGCCCCAGCATTTT. Translation gives CASTGVHFYQPQHF.

In this sample, this clonotype turned up a few times. Germline is not matched at one junction end, which may reflect a read error. The gene calls are TRBV10-2 and TRBJ1-2; D is unclear. The germline CDR1 and CDR2 sequences are WSHSY and SAAADI. The CDR3 is 12 residues long. CDR3 region: CASARDDYGDTF. The CDR3 region has the DNA TGCGCCAGCGCAAGGGATGACTATGGCGACACCTTC.

This clonotype was observed many times. V gene TRBV29-1 combines with J gene TRBJ1-1; 8 bases fit TRBD1. The V gene's germline CDR1 is SQVTM and CDR2 ANQGSEA. J gave up 3 bases and V 6 bases, and 3 bases lay outside the gene matches. This CDR3 is built from 12 residues. The CDR3, as DNA: TGCAGCGTCGGACAGGGTGACACTGAAGCTTTCTTT. Translated: CSVGQGDTEAFF.

Points on this clonotype: A much larger clone is a single base away; this may be a read error. The chain is built from TRBV6-5 and TRBJ1-1; 9 bases are a match to TRBD1. Trimming removed 6 bases from V and 7 bases from J; junction bases left unmatched: 6. Germline CDR1 and CDR2: MNHEY and SVGAGI. The CDR3 spans 13 residues. CDR3 region: CASRGTGTGEAFF. The CDR3 DNA reads TGTGCCAGCAGGGGGACAGGGACCGGTGAAGCTTTCTTT.

CDR3 in DNA: TGTGCCAGCAGTCCCGGGGACGGACGCGTCCTGGATGCGCAGTATTTT. It codes for CASSPGDGRVLDAQYF. This chain connects TRBV28 to TRBJ2-3, with D perhaps assigned TRBD1 or TRBD2 (5 bases each). V was pared by 5 bases and J by 10 bases, with 25 bases between. CDR3 length: 16 amino acids. Germline assignment: CDR1 MDHEN and CDR2 SYDVKM.

This clonotype showed up many times. CDR3 region: CASSLGSQGNQPQHF. The CDR3 DNA is TGCGCCAGCAGCTTGGGGAGCCAGGGCAATCAGCCCCAGCATTTT. The rearrangement links TRBV5-1 to TRBJ1-5; D not certain. Germline-derived CDR1 and CDR2 are SGHRS and YFSETQ. V shed 0 bases and J shed 2 bases, with 9 bases lying between them. The CDR3 is 15 residues long.

Only a few counts were recorded for this clonotype. The chain links TRBV30 to TRBJ1-5, with a weak D call TRBD1 (6 bases). V lost 2 bases and J 3 bases, leaving 14 bases between the germline ends. Per the germline V gene, CDR1 is GTSNPN and CDR2 is SVGIG (reference sequence). The CDR3 is made up of 15 amino acids. CDR3: CAWSSGEGSNQPQHF. CDR3 DNA sequence: TGTGCCTGGAGTTCAGGGGAGGGCTCCAATCAGCCCCAGCATTTT.

This clonotype showed up many times. CDR3 bases: TGCAGCGTTGGGAGAACTTCCTACGAGCAGTACTTC. This codes for CSVGRTSYEQYF. The chain recombines TRBV29-1 with TRBJ2-7, with D unresolved. CDR1 and CDR2 from the germline V gene are SQVTM and ANQGSEA. The CDR3 sequence is 12 residues long. The germline V and J ends were trimmed by 4 bases and 1 base, with 8 bases remaining between them.

This clonotype was seen at least ten times. The chain employs TRBV6-6 and TRBJ1-2; D is undetermined. Per the germline V gene, CDR1 is MNHNY and CDR2 is SVGAGI (reference sequence). This CDR3 is built from 14 residues. Trimming stripped 4 bases from V and 4 bases from J, with 13 bases between. CDR3 coding DNA: TGTGCCAGCAGTTCCACCAGTCAGGCCTATGGCTACACCTTC. It codes for CASSSTSQAYGYTF.

This chain uses TRBV10-3 with TRBJ1-1; D uncertain. The germline gives CDR1 ENHRY, CDR2 SYGVKD. V was clipped by 11 bases and J by 1 base, with 11 bases between them. The length of the CDR3 is 12 residues. The CDR3 DNA sequence: TGTGCCGCCAACCCGGGGAACACTGAAGCTTTCTTT. Amino acid sequence: CAANPGNTEAFF.

With regard to this clonotype: One end of the junction varies from germline; a read error may be responsible. The chain is built from TRBV4-3 and TRBJ2-1; 9 positions match TRBD2. The CDR3 spans 18 residues. Germline V gives CDR1 LGHNA, CDR2 YSLEER. This CDR3 reads CGSSQDKASGAIYNEQFF. As DNA, the CDR3 is TGCGGCAGCAGCCAAGACAAGGCTAGCGGGGCCATCTACAATGAGCAGTTCTTC.

The chain combines TRBV7-2 with TRBJ2-4; TRBD1 matches 7 bases. V dropped 1 base and J dropped 0; count of bases not matched to a gene: 12. This CDR3 comprises 19 residues. Germline CDR1 and CDR2: SGHTA and FQGNSA. Here the CDR3 DNA reads TGTGCCAGCAGCTTAGGAATCAGCAGGGGGAACTTAGCCAAAAACATTCAGTACTTC. Its translation is CASSLGISRGNLAKNIQYF.

This CDR3 is CAWSTQGYGYTF. The CDR3 region has the DNA TGTGCCTGGAGTACCCAGGGCTATGGCTACACCTTC. V is TRBV30 and J is TRBJ1-2; D is possibly TRBD1 (5 bases). The CDR3 extends over 12 amino acids. V lost 2 bases to trimming and J lost 4 bases, with 8 bases between them. CDR1 GTSNPN and CDR2 SVGIG come from the germline V gene (reference sequence).

The rearrangement uses TRBV7-2 and TRBJ2-4; D possibly corresponds to TRBD1 (6 bases). V was clipped by 1 base and J by 5 bases, with 15 bases between them. The CDR3 consists of 16 residues. Germline V gene data show CDR1 as SGHTA and CDR2 as FQGNSA. CDR3 DNA sequence: TGTGCCAGCAGCTTAGTCGGGGCAGGGGTACAAAACATTCAGTACTTC. Translated, it gives CASSLVGAGVQNIQYF.

The chain carries TRBV20-1 and TRBJ2-3, with D possibly TRBD1 on 6 matching bases. Germline assignment: CDR1 DFQATT and CDR2 SNEGSKA (reference sequence). Trimming stripped 6 bases from V and 1 base from J, with 11 bases between. The CDR3 extends over 13 amino acids. The CDR3 sequence: CSAPGQRTDTQYF. The CDR3 coding sequence is TGCAGTGCCCCAGGACAGCGCACAGATACGCAGTATTTT.

The table lists this clonotype with a few counts. DNA for the CDR3: TGTGCCAGCAGAGACAGGGTTAGCACAGATACGCAGTATTTT. Protein: CASRDRVSTDTQYF. The chain recombines TRBV2 with TRBJ2-3, with 7 bases that match TRBD1. There are 14 residues in the CDR3. The germline gives CDR1 SNHLY, CDR2 FYNNEI. V lost 6 bases and J lost 0; bases outside the gene matches: 3.

There are many counts of this clonotype. This chain connects TRBV20-1 to TRBJ2-5, with a tentative D call TRBD1 (5 bases). This CDR3 is 13 amino acids long. Germline assignment: CDR1 DFQATT and CDR2 SNEGSKA (reference sequence). V shed 3 bases and J shed 7 bases, with 15 bases lying between them. The CDR3 sequence: CSASGRAGVTQYF. The DNA for the CDR3 is TGCAGTGCTAGCGGCAGGGCTGGTGTGACCCAGTACTTC.

The chain has TRBV6-2 or TRBV6-3 and TRBJ2-6, with D unclear. From germline, CDR1 is MNHEY and CDR2 SVGEGT. The CDR3 runs 17 residues. The germline V and J ends were trimmed by 5 bases and 0 bases, with 14 bases remaining between them. CDR3 nucleotides: TGTGCCAGCAGTCCCCAGCTGACGATCTCTGGGGCCAACGTCCTGACTTTC. Amino acids: CASSPQLTISGANVLTF.